Following are 4 T cell receptor beta chains from one sample sequenced in a study of T cells in women clearing cervical HPV infection. Method: immunoSEQ multiplex PCR; TCRdb's copy keeps in-frame clones and lacks some. The ten top clones account for less than 2%, within a sample of some 30,000 clones. Source material: blood buffy coat. The receptor source for this set is a woman aged 18-70 years with a cervical HPV16 infection that either progressed to CIN3+ or cleared (not recorded which).

Worth noting for this clone: The read ends 3 residues before the CDR3 terminus; that terminus is restored from the germline J gene. The rearrangement links TRBV2 to TRBJ2-5, with D possibly being TRBD1 (6 bases). Between the trimmed V and J ends, which lost 1 base and 1 base, there was a span of 13 bases. This CDR3 has 16 residues. The germline V gene encodes CDR1 SNHLY and CDR2 FYNNEI. The CDR3 here is CASSEGRGSAQETQYF. The sequenced CDR3 bases are TGTGCCAGCAGTGAAGGAAGGGGGTCAGCCCAAGAGACC.

About this clone itself: The read falls 3 residues short of the CDR3 end, and the missing part is taken from the germline J gene. The chain combines TRBV2 with TRBJ2-1; D perhaps matches TRBD2 (6 bases). Germline V gives CDR1 SNHLY, CDR2 FYNNEI. Trimming removed 8 bases from V and 4 bases from J, with 18 bases in between. The CDR3 sequence is 15 residues long. The CDR3 loop is CASALMEGTYNEQFF. Partial CDR3 DNA: TGTGCCAGCGCTTTAATGGAGGGCACTTACAATGAG.

As for this clone: The read finishes 3 residues shy of the CDR3 end, and the germline J gene is used to complete it. This chain uses TRBV19 with TRBJ2-5; 7 nucleotides match TRBD2. The CDR3 covers 13 residues. The trim removed 0 bases at V and 5 bases at J, leaving 0 bases unmatched. Per the germline V gene, CDR1 is LNHDA and CDR2 is SQIVND (reference sequence). The covered CDR3 bases are TGTGCCAGTAGTATAGAGGGGGGGGAGACC. Amino acids: CASSIEGGET. The whole CDR3 sequence reads CASSIEGGETQYF.

As for this clone: Read data end 3 residues before the CDR3 end; the end is taken from the germline J gene. V usage is TRBV19 and J usage is TRBJ2-5, with D unclear. This CDR3 contains 14 residues. Germline loops: CDR1 LNHDA, CDR2 SQIVND (reference sequence). The V gene lost 2 bases and the J gene lost 2 bases, with 9 bases spanning the gap. The CDR3 here is CASSIIAGQETQYF. The DNA read from the CDR3 is TGTGCCAGTAGTATAATAGCCGGGCAAGAGACC.